The rows below give T cell receptor beta chains drawn from one sample of a study of OX40 agonist ivuxolimab in advanced cancers. TCRdb's table, derived via immunoSEQ multiplex PCR, lists solely in-frame clones and lacks some. The repertoire holds some 45,000 clones, with approximately 86% as singletons. Sequencing used CD4+ or CD8+ T cells sorted from blood, obtained in a trial of the OX40 agonist ivuxolimab. The source is an adult with an advanced solid tumor such as melanoma, head and neck, liver or kidney cancer. Both conserved end residues are part of each CDR3. Each record gives: clone size, D gene, J gene, V gene, CDR3 length, CDR3 protein, CDR3 DNA. The D gene is left open where the match is weak. Rows give clone size only sometimes, using once, few, many, or a class for an expanded clone.

clone size: once
D gene: NA
J gene: TRBJ1-5
V gene: TRBV19
CDR3 length: 15
CDR3 protein: CASTQWTALNQPQHF
CDR3 DNA: TGTGCCAGTACCCAGTGGACAGCTTTGAATCAGCCCCAGCATTTT

clone size: few
D gene: NA
J gene: TRBJ1-2
V gene: TRBV6-5
CDR3 length: 11
CDR3 protein: CASSTGAGYTF
CDR3 DNA: TGTGCCAGCAGTACGGGGGCTGGCTACACCTTC

clone size: NA
D gene: NA
J gene: TRBJ1-1
V gene: TRBV7-9
CDR3 length: 15
CDR3 protein: CASSHTGGVPGEAFF
CDR3 DNA: TGTGCCAGCAGCCACACCGGGGGGGTCCCGGGAGAAGCTTTCTTT

clone size: NA
D gene: NA
J gene: TRBJ2-1
V gene: TRBV19
CDR3 length: 17
CDR3 protein: CASSIGQQEASYNEQFF
CDR3 DNA: TGTGCCAGTAGTATAGGACAACAGGAGGCCTCCTACAATGAGCAGTTCTTC

clone size: NA
D gene: TRBD2
J gene: TRBJ2-2
V gene: TRBV19
CDR3 length: 17
CDR3 protein: CASTPSGRQPNTGELFF
CDR3 DNA: TGTGCCAGTACCCCGTCCGGGAGGCAACCGAACACCGGGGAGCTGTTTTTT

clone size: few
D gene: NA
J gene: TRBJ2-1
V gene: TRBV9
CDR3 length: 15
CDR3 protein: CASSVAGSTYNEQFF
CDR3 DNA: TGTGCCAGCAGCGTAGCCGGCAGTACCTACAATGAGCAGTTCTTC

clone size: NA
D gene: NA
J gene: TRBJ1-5
V gene: TRBV15
CDR3 length: 14
CDR3 protein: CATRGDGGNQPQHF
CDR3 DNA: TGTGCCACCAGGGGGGATGGTGGCAATCAGCCCCAGCATTTT

clone size: NA
D gene: NA
J gene: TRBJ1-2
V gene: TRBV14
CDR3 length: 15
CDR3 protein: CASSQGGPRDYGYTF
CDR3 DNA: TGTGCCAGCAGCCAAGGAGGCCCTAGGGACTATGGCTACACCTTC

clone size: NA
D gene: NA
J gene: TRBJ2-7
V gene: TRBV2
CDR3 length: 14
CDR3 protein: CASSGIVGTYEQYF
CDR3 DNA: TGTGCCAGCAGTGGAATAGTGGGGACCTACGAGCAGTACTTC

clone size: NA
D gene: NA
J gene: TRBJ1-1
V gene: TRBV5-8
CDR3 length: 12
CDR3 protein: CASSPGRTEAFF
CDR3 DNA: TGTGCCAGCAGCCCCGGGAGGACTGAAGCTTTCTTT

clone size: NA
D gene: TRBD2
J gene: TRBJ2-7
V gene: TRBV5-6
CDR3 length: 17
CDR3 protein: CASSVFRWEGTAYEQYF
CDR3 DNA: TGTGCCAGCAGCGTCTTCAGGTGGGAGGGCACCGCCTACGAGCAGTACTTC

clone size: NA
D gene: TRBD1
J gene: TRBJ2-7
V gene: TRBV10-3
CDR3 length: 13
CDR3 protein: CAIRDQGAHEQYF
CDR3 DNA: TGTGCCATCAGGGACCAGGGGGCCCACGAGCAGTACTTC

clone size: NA
D gene: TRBD1
J gene: TRBJ2-7
V gene: TRBV28
CDR3 length: 16
CDR3 protein: CASSLSHRDSSYEQYF
CDR3 DNA: TGTGCCAGCAGCCTATCCCACCGGGACAGCTCCTACGAGCAGTACTTC

clone size: NA
D gene: NA
J gene: TRBJ2-2
V gene: TRBV6-1
CDR3 length: 18
CDR3 protein: CASSDLKGSGRNTGELFF
CDR3 DNA: TGTGCCAGCAGTGACCTGAAGGGCAGCGGACGGAACACCGGGGAGCTGTTTTTT